The 9 T cell receptor beta chains presented below share a single source sample, sequenced in a study of graft-versus-host responses after intestinal transplantation. Produced via immunoSEQ multiplex PCR; TCRdb's table is partial and in-frame only. This sample yields 90,000 to 150,000 clones, of which just under 95% are seen a single time; around 0.12% belongs to the top ten. Their cognate antigens are unknown. The sequences come from unstimulated CD4+ T cells sorted from spleen or lymph node cells, collected before intestinal transplant. These receptors were obtained from a human donor who received an intestinal transplant.

J is TRBJ1-3 and V is TRBV7-8, with a tentative D call TRBD1 (5 bases). Trimming left V 5 bases short and J 2 bases short, with 13 bases between. Germline V lookup: CDR1 SGHVS, CDR2 FQNEAQ. This CDR3 is built from 15 residues. The CDR3 nucleotides are TGTGCCAGCAGCCTCGACAGTCATGCTGGAAACACCATATATTTT. Translated, it gives CASSLDSHAGNTIYF. The whole variable domain, remainder taken from reference TRBV7-8 and TRBJ1-3, is GAGVSQSPRYKVAKRGQDVALRCDPISGHVSLFWYQQALGQGPEFLTYFQNEAQLDKSGLPSDRFFAERPEGSVSTLKIQRTQQEDSAVYLCASSLDSHAGNTIYFGEGSWLTVV.

The gene calls are TRBV5-1 and TRBJ2-7; 9 bases fit TRBD2. The CDR3 spans 14 residues. Germline CDR1 reads SGHRS; CDR2 reads YFSETQ. Unmatched junction bases numbered 7, after V lost 5 bases and J lost 4 bases. The DNA of the CDR3 is TGCGCCAGCAGTTCGGGACTAGCCGCTTACGAGCAGTACTTC. It is translated as CASSSGLAAYEQYF.

This clone has just one count. V is TRBV27 and J is TRBJ1-5; D possibly corresponds to TRBD1 (6 bases). The length of the CDR3 is 14 residues. Germline CDR1 MNHEY, CDR2 SMNVEV (reference sequence). The V and J ends lost 5 bases and 4 bases respectively, with 12 bases between them. The CDR3: CASSLDRLNQPQHF. In nucleotides, the CDR3 is TGTGCCAGCAGTCTTGACAGGCTTAATCAGCCCCAGCATTTT.

The CDR3 DNA follows: TGTGCCCTAGACAGGGGCGTCGTTGAGGTGACCCAGTACTTC. As protein: CALDRGVVEVTQYF. This chain links TRBV30 with TRBJ2-5; 8 bases map to TRBD1. The CDR3 has 14 amino acids. J was trimmed by 7 bases and V by 8 bases; bases with no gene match: 15. The germline gives CDR1 GTSNPN, CDR2 SVGIG (reference sequence).

The chain joins TRBV5-1 to TRBJ2-3, with D perhaps TRBD1 or TRBD2 (7 bases each). Trimming left V 4 bases short and J 6 bases short, with 9 bases between. Germline CDR1 and CDR2: SGHRS and YFSETQ. The CDR3 consists of 12 residues. The DNA for the CDR3 is TGCGCCAGCAGCCAGGGGGGGGATACGCAGTATTTT. Protein product: CASSQGGDTQYF.

The rearrangement uses TRBV28 and TRBJ1-5; maybe TRBD1 (5 bases). CDR1 and CDR2 (germline): MDHEN, SYDVKM. CDR3 length: 16 residues. V lost 2 bases and J 0 bases, leaving 11 bases between the germline ends. This chain's CDR3 is CASSLGGINSNQPQHF. The CDR3 DNA reads TGTGCCAGCAGTTTAGGGGGGATAAATAGCAATCAGCCCCAGCATTTT.

J is TRBJ2-1 and V is TRBV5-1; 16 nucleotides line up with TRBD2. The CDR3 consists of 20 residues. V gave up 0 bases and J gave up 9 bases; unmatched junction bases: 15. The germline gives CDR1 SGHRS, CDR2 YFSETQ. Here the CDR3 reads CASSLGGPGTSGRALGEQFF. CDR3 DNA: TGCGCCAGCAGCTTGGGGGGTCCCGGGACTAGCGGGAGGGCCCTCGGTGAGCAGTTCTTC.

The chain employs TRBV6-5 and TRBJ2-7; 7 bases match TRBD1. The CDR3 length is 14 residues. Germline V gene sequence: CDR1 MNHEY, CDR2 SVGAGI. Trimming at V came to 5 bases and at J to 2 bases, leaving 6 bases not matched to a gene. The CDR3 protein is CASSTQGSTYEQYF. CDR3 coding DNA: TGTGCCAGCAGTACACAGGGGTCTACCTACGAGCAGTACTTC.

V gene TRBV28 combines with J gene TRBJ2-4; a possible D gene is TRBD2 (5 bases). Trimming removed 5 bases at V and 14 bases at J, with 13 bases between. The V gene's germline CDR1 is MDHEN and CDR2 SYDVKM. The CDR3 length is 11 residues. The CDR3 bases are TGTGCCAGCAGTACCGGGCCGAGGGAGTACTTC. Translated: CASSTGPREYF.